This TCR beta chain originates from a study of T-cell memory formation after mild COVID-19. Each CDR3 protein is one row after TCRdb ran MiXCR on the 5' RACE reads. The table lists about 600,000 distinct CDR3 sequences, about 20% of them singletons. This clonotype has just a few counts. The CDR3 consists of 15 residues. From germline, CDR1 is SGHKS and CDR2 YYEKEE (reference sequence). V was pared by 2 bases and J by 3 bases, with 12 bases between. Sequencing was carried out using PBMCs or a T cell subset sorted from them (not recorded which). This clonotype was obtained from an adult woman who had mild COVID-19 (a few samples of this study predate the infection). Cell type and time point are not known. This chain links TRBV5-5 with TRBJ1-5; D is undetermined. CDR3: CASSFSARDNQPQHF. Written as DNA, the CDR3 is TGTGCCAGCAGCTTCTCTGCCCGGGACAATCAGCCCCAGCATTTT.